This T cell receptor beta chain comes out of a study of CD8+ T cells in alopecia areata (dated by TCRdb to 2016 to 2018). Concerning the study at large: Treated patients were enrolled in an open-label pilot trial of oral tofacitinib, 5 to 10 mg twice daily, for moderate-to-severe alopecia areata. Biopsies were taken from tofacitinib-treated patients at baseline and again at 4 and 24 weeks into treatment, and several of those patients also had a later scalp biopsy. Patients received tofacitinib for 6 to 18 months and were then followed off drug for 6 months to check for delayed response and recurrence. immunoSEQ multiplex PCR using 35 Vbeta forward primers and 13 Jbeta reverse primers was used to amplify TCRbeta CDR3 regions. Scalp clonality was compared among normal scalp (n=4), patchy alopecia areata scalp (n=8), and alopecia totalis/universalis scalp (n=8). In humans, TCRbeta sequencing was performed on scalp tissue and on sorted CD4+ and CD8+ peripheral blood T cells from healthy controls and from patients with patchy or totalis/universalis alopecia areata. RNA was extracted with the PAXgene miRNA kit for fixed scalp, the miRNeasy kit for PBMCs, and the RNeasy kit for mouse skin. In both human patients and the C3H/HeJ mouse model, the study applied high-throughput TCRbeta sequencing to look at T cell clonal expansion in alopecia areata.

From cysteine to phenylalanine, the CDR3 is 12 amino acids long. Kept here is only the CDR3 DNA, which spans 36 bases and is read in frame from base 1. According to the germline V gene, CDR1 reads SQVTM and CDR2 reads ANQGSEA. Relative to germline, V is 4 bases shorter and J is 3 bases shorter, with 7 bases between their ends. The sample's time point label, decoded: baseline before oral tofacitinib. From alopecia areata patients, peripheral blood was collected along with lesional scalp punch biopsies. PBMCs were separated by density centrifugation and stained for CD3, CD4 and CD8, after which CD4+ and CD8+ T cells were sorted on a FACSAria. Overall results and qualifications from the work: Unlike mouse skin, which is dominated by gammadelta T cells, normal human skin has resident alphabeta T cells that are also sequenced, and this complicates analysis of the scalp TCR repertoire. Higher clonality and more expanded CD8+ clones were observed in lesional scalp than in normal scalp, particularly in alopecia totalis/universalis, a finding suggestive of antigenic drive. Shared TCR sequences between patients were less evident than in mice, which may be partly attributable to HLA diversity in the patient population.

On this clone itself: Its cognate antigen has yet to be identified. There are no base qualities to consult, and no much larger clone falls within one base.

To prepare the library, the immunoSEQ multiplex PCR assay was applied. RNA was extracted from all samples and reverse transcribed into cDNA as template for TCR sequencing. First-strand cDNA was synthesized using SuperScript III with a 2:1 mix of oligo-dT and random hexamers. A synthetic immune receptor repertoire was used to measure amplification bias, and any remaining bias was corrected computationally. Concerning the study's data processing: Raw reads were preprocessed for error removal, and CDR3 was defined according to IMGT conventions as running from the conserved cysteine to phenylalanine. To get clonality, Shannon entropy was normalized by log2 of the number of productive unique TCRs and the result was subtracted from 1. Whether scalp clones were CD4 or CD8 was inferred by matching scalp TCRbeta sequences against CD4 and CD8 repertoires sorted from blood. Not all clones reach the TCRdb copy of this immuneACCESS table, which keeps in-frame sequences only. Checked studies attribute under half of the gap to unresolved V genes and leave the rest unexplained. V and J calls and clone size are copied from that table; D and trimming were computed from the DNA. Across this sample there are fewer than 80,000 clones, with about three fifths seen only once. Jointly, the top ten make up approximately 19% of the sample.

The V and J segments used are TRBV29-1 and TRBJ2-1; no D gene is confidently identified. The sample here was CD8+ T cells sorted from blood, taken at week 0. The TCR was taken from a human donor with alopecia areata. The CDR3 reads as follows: CSVVNFYNEQFF. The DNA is TGCAGCGTTGTCAATTTCTACAATGAGCAGTTCTTC.